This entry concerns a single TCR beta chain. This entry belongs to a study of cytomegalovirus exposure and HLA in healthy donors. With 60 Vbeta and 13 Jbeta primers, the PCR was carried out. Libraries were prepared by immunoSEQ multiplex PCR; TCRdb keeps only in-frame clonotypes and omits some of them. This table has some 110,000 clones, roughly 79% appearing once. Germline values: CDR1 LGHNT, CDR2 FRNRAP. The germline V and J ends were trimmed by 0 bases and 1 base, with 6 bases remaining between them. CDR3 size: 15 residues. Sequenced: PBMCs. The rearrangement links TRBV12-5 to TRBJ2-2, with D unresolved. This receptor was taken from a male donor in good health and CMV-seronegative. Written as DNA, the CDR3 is TGTGCTAGTGGTTTGGTACTTCGGAACACCGGGGAGCTGTTTTTT. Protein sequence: CASGLVLRNTGELFF.